Included here is one TCR beta chain sequence, with context. Its antigen is unidentified. The data stem from a study of T cell responses to AZD1222 COVID-19 vaccine. Study-level results: A rise in Spike-specific TCR breadth and depth followed two AZD1222 doses. The donor cohort was predominantly white British with a female majority, and clonal diversity may have been underestimated.

Whether given at about 4 or about 12 weeks, second doses were pooled. V lost 5 bases to trimming and J lost 7 bases, with 15 bases between them. The germline gives CDR1 SGHKS, CDR2 YYEKEE (reference sequence). The CDR3 length is 13 residues. Repertoires were generated with immunoSEQ multiplex PCR, while TCRdb's copy carries only in-frame clones and drops some. The table shows some 180,000 clones, with 80% to 95% occurring only once. The chain links TRBV5-5 to TRBJ2-5, with D possibly being TRBD2 (6 bases). Sequenced here: peripheral blood, sampled 28 days after the second AZD1222 dose. The TCR comes from an adult who received the AZD1222 COVID-19 vaccine. CDR3 protein: CASSLGEVGTQYF. In DNA, the CDR3 is TGTGCCAGCAGTCTGGGGGAGGTGGGGACCCAGTACTTC.